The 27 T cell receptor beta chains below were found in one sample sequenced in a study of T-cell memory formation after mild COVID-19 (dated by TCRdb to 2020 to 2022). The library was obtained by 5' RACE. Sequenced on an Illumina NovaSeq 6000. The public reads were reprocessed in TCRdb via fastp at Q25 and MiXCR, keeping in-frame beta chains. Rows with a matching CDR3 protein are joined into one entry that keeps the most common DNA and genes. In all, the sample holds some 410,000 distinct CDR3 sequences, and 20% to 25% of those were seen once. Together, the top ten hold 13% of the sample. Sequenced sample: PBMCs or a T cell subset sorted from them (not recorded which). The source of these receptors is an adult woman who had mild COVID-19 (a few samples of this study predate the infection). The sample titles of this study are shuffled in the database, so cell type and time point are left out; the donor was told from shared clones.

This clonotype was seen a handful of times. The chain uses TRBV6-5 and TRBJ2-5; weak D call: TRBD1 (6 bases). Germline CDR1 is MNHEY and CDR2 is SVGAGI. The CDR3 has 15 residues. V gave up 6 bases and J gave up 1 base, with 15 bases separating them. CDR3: CASSKGQTTQETQYF. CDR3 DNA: TGTGCCAGCAGCAAAGGACAGACAACCCAAGAGACCCAGTACTTC.

As DNA, the CDR3 is TGTGCCAGCAGTTACGACAGTAGCAATCAGCCCCAGCATTTT. Its protein product is CASSYDSSNQPQHF. The V call is TRBV6-6, the J call TRBJ1-5; the D gene is possibly TRBD1 (5 bases). The ends were cut back, 2 bases at V and 0 bases at J, with 5 bases in the middle. The CDR3 totals 14 residues. Germline V CDR1 and CDR2: MNHNY, SVGAGI (reference sequence).

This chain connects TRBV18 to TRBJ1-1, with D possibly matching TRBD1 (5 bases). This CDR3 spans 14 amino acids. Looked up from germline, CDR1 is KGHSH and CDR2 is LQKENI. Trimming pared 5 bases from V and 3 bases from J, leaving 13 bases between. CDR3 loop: CASSSLAGDTEAFF. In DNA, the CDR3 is TGTGCCAGCTCATCGCTGGCGGGGGACACTGAAGCTTTCTTT.

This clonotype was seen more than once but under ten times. The CDR3 here is CASSFGIPRTGELFF. The CDR3 nucleotides read TGTGCCAGCAGTTTTGGGATTCCGCGAACCGGGGAGCTGTTTTTT. This sequence joins TRBV12-3 or TRBV12-4 and TRBJ2-2; D call uncertain. This CDR3 is 15 amino acids long. Trimming stripped 3 bases from V and 5 bases from J, with 13 bases between.

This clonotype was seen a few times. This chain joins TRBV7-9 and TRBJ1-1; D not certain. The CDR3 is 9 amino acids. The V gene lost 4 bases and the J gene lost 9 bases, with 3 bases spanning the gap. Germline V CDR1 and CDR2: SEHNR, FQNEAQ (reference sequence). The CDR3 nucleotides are TGTGCCAGCAGCTCCCAAGCTTTCTTT. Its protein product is CASSSQAFF.

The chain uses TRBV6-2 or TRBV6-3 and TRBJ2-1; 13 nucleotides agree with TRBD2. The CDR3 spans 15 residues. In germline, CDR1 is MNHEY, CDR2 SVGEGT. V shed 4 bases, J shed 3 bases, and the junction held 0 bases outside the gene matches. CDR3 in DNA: TGTGCCAGCAGTTGGACTAGCGGGGGCTACAATGAGCAGTTCTTC. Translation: CASSWTSGGYNEQFF.

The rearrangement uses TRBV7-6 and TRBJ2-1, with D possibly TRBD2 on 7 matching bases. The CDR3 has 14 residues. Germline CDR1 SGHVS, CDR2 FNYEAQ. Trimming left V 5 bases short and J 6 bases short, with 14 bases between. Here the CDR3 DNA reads TGTGCCAGCAGCGCGGGGGCCTCGATCAATGAGCAGTTCTTC. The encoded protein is CASSAGASINEQFF.

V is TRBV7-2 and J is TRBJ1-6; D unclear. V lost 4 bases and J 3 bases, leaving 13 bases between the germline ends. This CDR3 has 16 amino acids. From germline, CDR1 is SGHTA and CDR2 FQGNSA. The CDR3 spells CASSSKAGLYNSPLHF. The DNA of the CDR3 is TGTGCCAGCAGCTCCAAAGCAGGTCTCTATAATTCACCCCTCCACTTT. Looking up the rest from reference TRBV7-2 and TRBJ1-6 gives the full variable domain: GAGVSQSPSNKVTEKGKDVELRCDPISGHTALYWYRQSLGQGLEFLIYFQGNSAPDKSGLPSDRFSAERTGGSVSTLTIQRTQQEDSAVYLCASSSKAGLYNSPLHFGNGTRLTVT.

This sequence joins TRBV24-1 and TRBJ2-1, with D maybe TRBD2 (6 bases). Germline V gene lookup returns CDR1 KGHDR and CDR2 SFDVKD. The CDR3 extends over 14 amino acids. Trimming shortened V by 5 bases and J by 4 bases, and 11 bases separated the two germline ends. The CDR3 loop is CATSGHSGYNEQFF. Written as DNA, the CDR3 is TGTGCCACCAGTGGCCACAGCGGGTACAATGAGCAGTTCTTC.

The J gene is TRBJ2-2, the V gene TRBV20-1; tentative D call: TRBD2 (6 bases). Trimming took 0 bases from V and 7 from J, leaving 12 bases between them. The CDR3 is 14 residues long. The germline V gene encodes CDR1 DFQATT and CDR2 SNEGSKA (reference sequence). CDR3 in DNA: TGCAGTGCTAGAGATCGGGGGAATATCGGGGAGCTGTTTTTT. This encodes CSARDRGNIGELFF.

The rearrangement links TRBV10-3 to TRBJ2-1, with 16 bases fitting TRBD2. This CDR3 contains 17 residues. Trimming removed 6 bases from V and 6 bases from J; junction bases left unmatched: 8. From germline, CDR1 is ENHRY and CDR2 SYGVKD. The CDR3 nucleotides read TGTGCCATCAGCGCGGGACTAGCGGGAGGGACCGCCAATGAGCAGTTCTTC. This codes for CAISAGLAGGTANEQFF.

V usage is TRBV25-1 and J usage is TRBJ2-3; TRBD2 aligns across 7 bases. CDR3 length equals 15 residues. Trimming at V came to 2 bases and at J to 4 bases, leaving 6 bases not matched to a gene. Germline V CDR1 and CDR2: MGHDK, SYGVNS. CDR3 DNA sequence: TGTGCCAGCAGTGAAGGGGGAGGGCCATCAGATACGCAGTATTTT. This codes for CASSEGGGPSDTQYF. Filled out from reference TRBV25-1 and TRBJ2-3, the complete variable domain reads EADIYQTPRYLVIGTGKKITLECSQTMGHDKMYWYQQDPGMELHLIHYSYGVNSTEKGDLSSESTVSRIRTEHFPLTLESARPSHTSQYLCASSEGGGPSDTQYFGPGTRLTVL.

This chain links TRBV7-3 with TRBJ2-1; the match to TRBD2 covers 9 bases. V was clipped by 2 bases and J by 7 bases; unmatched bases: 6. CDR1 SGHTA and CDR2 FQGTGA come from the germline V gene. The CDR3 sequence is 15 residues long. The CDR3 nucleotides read TGTGCCAGCAGCTTAGCGGGTAGCGGGAGAAATGAGCAGTTCTTC. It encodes CASSLAGSGRNEQFF. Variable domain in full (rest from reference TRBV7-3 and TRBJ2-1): GAGVSQTPSNKVTEKGKYVELRCDPISGHTALYWYRQSLGQGPEFLIYFQGTGAADDSGLPNDRFFAVRPEGSVSTLKIQRTERGDSAVYLCASSLAGSGRNEQFFGPGTRLTVL.

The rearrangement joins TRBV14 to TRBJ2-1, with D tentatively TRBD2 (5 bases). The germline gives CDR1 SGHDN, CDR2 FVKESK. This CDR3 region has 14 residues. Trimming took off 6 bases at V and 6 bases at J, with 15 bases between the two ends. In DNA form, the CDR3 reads TGTGCCAGCAGTCTCATCCTAGCAACCAATGAGCAGTTCTTC. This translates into CASSLILATNEQFF.

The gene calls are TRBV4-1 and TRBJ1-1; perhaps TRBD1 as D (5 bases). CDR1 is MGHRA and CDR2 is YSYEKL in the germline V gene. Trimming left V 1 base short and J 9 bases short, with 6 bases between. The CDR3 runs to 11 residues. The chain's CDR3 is CASSQGQQAFF. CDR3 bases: TGCGCCAGCAGCCAAGGACAGCAAGCTTTCTTT.

Here the CDR3 reads CAWSAVNEQFF. In DNA form, the CDR3 reads TGTGCCTGGAGTGCAGTTAATGAGCAGTTCTTC. The chain employs TRBV30 and TRBJ2-1; D not certain. V was cut by 1 base and J by 7 bases, with 5 bases left in between. Per the germline V gene, CDR1 is GTSNPN and CDR2 is SVGIG (reference sequence). The length of the CDR3 is 11 residues.

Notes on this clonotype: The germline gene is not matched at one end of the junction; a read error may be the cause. CDR3: CASSSYSDSPNTGELFF. The CDR3 region has the DNA TGTGCCAGCAGCTCCTACTCCGACAGCCCGAATACCGGGGAGCTGTTTTTT. V and J are TRBV11-3 and TRBJ2-2; weak D call: TRBD1 (5 bases). This CDR3 has 17 residues. Germline V lookup: CDR1 SGHNT, CDR2 YENEEA.

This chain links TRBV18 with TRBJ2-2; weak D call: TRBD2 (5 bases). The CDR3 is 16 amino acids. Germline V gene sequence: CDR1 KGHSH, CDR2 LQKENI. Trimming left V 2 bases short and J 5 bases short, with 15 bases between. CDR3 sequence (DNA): TGTGCCAGCTCACCAGAGCGACCCCCGGGGACCGGGGAGCTGTTTTTT. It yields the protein CASSPERPPGTGELFF.

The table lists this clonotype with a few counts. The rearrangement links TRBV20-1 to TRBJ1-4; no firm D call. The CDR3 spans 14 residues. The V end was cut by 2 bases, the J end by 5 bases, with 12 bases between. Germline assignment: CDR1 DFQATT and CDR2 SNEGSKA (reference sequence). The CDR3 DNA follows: TGCAGTGCTAGATCACCAGAGTTAAATGAAAAACTGTTTTTT. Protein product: CSARSPELNEKLFF.

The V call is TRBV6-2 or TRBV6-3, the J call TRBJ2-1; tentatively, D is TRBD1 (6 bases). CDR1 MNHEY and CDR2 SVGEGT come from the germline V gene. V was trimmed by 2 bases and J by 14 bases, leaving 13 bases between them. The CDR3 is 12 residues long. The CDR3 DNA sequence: TGTGCCAGCAGTTACACCACGGGACAAAAGTTCTTC. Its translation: CASSYTTGQKFF.

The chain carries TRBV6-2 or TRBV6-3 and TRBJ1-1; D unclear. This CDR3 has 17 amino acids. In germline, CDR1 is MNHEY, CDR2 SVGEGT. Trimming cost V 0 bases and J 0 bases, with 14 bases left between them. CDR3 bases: TGTGCCAGCAGTTACTCGATCTCCGGACGACTGAACACTGAAGCTTTCTTT. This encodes CASSYSISGRLNTEAFF.

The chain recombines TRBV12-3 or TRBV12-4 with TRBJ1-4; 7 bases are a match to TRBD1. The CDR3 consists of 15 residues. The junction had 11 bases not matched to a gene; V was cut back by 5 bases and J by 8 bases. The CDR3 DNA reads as TGTGCCAGCAGTGTAACCGGGACAGTGCCCGAAAAACTGTTTTTT. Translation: CASSVTGTVPEKLFF.

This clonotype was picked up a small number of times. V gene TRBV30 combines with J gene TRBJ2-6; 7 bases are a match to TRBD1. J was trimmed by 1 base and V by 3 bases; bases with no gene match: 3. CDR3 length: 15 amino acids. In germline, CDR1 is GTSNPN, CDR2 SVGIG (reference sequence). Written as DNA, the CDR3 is TGTGCCTGGAGAGCCAGGGGGTCTGGGGCCAACGTCCTGACTTTC. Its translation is CAWRARGSGANVLTF.

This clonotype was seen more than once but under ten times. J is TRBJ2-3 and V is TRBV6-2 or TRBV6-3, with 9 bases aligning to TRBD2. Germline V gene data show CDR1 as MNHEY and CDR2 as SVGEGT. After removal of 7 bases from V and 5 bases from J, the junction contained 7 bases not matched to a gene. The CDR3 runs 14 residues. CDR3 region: CASNSGRGEDTQYF. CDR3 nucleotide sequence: TGTGCCAGCAATAGCGGGAGAGGCGAAGATACGCAGTATTTT.

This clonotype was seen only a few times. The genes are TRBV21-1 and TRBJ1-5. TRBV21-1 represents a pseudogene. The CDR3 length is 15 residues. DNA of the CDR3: TGTGCCAGCCAGACCCCGGACGGTAGCAATCAGCCCCAGCATTTT. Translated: CASQTPDGSNQPQHF.

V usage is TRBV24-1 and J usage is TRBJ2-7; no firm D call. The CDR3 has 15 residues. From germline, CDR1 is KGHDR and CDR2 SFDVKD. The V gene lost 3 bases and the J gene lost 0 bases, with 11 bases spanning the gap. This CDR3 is CATSDAGASSYEQYF. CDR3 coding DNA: TGTGCCACCAGTGATGCAGGCGCCAGCTCCTACGAGCAGTACTTC.

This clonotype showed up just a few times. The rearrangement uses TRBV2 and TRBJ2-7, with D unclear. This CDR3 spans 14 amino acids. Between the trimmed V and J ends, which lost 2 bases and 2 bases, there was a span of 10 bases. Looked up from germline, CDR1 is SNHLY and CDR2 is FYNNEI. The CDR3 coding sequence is TGTGCCAGCAGTGAATCGAGCCGAACCTACGAGCAGTACTTC. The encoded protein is CASSESSRTYEQYF. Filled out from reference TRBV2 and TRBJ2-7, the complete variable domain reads EPEVTQTPSHQVTQMGQEVILRCVPISNHLYFYWYRQILGQKVEFLVSFYNNEISEKSEIFDDQFSVERPDGSNFTLKIRSTKLEDSAMYFCASSESSRTYEQYFGPGTRLTVT.